Shown below are 8 T cell receptor beta chains from a single sample sequenced in a study of radiotherapy plus CTLA-4 blockade in lung cancer (dated by TCRdb to 2016 to 2018). The protocol used for the library was the immunoSEQ multiplex PCR assay. What TCRdb holds here is the immuneACCESS table cut down to in-frame rearrangements. Part of the clones is not present; checked against another copy, under half of the missing clones reflect an unresolved V gene, and the others are unexplained. This sample is represented by 26,000 or so clones; about 80% of them were singletons. The top ten constitute around 17% of the sample. Here the sequenced sample was peripheral blood, taken from a patient treated with radiotherapy plus ipilimumab. The receptor set was obtained from a human donor with non-small cell lung cancer that progressed on radiotherapy plus ipilimumab.

This clone was detected only a few times. The V gene is TRBV11-2, the J gene TRBJ2-7; D may be TRBD2 (6 bases). CDR3 length: 14 amino acids. The ends were cut back, 6 bases at V and 1 base at J, with 13 bases in the middle. Germline-derived CDR1 and CDR2 are SGHAT and FQNNGV. The CDR3 loop is CASRRSRGSYEQYF. CDR3 DNA sequence: TGTGCCAGCAGGCGATCTCGGGGGTCCTACGAGCAGTACTTC.

The chain carries TRBV5-1 and TRBJ1-1, with D perhaps TRBD1 (6 bases). V was pared by 4 bases and J by 1 base, with 14 bases between. The CDR3 is made up of 15 amino acids. CDR1 and CDR2 from the germline V gene are SGHRS and YFSETQ. The CDR3 sequence is CASSAGAGANTEAFF. The CDR3 DNA reads TGCGCCAGCAGCGCGGGGGCGGGGGCGAACACTGAAGCTTTCTTT.

The rearrangement joins TRBV11-2 to TRBJ1-2; unclear D gene. CDR1 and CDR2 (germline): SGHAT, FQNNGV. The CDR3 loop spans 17 amino acids. The V gene lost 5 bases and the J gene lost 4 bases, with 23 bases spanning the gap. CDR3 coding DNA: TGTGCCAGCAGCATGATGGGAGCAAGCAGAAAGACCTATGGCTACACCTTC. This sequence encodes CASSMMGASRKTYGYTF.

The chain joins TRBV30 to TRBJ1-1, with a possible D match to TRBD1 (5 bases). The CDR3 has 15 residues. The V and J ends lost 4 bases and 0 bases respectively, with 15 bases between them. Looked up from germline, CDR1 is GTSNPN and CDR2 is SVGIG (reference sequence). Here the CDR3 reads CAWTKPLTVNTEAFF. The CDR3 bases are TGTGCCTGGACAAAGCCTCTGACAGTGAACACTGAAGCTTTCTTT. Based on the CDR3 plus reference TRBV30 and TRBJ1-1, the full variable domain is SQTIHQWPATLVQPVGSPLSLECTVEGTSNPNLYWYRQAAGRGLQLLFYSVGIGQISSEVPQNLSASRPQDRQFILSSKKLLLSDSGFYLCAWTKPLTVNTEAFFGQGTRLTVV.

The rearrangement joins TRBV5-4 to TRBJ1-2, with 8 bases fitting TRBD1. V trimming: 4 bases; J trimming: 3 bases; junction bases outside the gene matches: 8. CDR3 length equals 15 residues. Germline CDR1 reads SGHNT; CDR2 reads YYREEE (reference sequence). CDR3 sequence reads: CASSLGQGRDYGYTF. CDR3 nucleotide sequence: TGTGCCAGCAGCCTAGGACAGGGCAGGGACTATGGCTACACCTTC.

The gene calls are TRBV7-2 and TRBJ2-4; either TRBD1 or TRBD2 may supply D (6 bases each). CDR3 length: 15 amino acids. V was pared by 1 base and J by 3 bases, with 10 bases between. The V gene's germline CDR1 is SGHTA and CDR2 FQGNSA. CDR3 DNA: TGTGCCAGCAGCTTAGGGGGGGCCGGCAAAAACATTCAGTACTTC. Translated, it gives CASSLGGAGKNIQYF. The variable domain in full, completed from reference TRBV7-2 and TRBJ2-4, reads GAGVSQSPSNKVTEKGKDVELRCDPISGHTALYWYRQSLGQGLEFLIYFQGNSAPDKSGLPSDRFSAERTGGSVSTLTIQRTQQEDSAVYLCASSLGGAGKNIQYFGAGTRLSVL.

A single count supports this clone. V and J are TRBV7-9 and TRBJ2-7; D not certain. V was trimmed by 5 bases and J by 2 bases, leaving 13 bases between them. This CDR3 has 14 residues. Germline assignment: CDR1 SEHNR and CDR2 FQNEAQ (reference sequence). The CDR3 coding sequence is TGTGCCAGCAGCCCTTCACACCGGCCCTACGAGCAGTACTTC. Translating gives CASSPSHRPYEQYF. Combining the CDR3 with reference TRBV7-9 and TRBJ2-7 gives the whole variable domain DTGVSQNPRHKITKRGQNVTFRCDPISEHNRLYWYRQTLGQGPEFLTYFQNEAQLEKSRLLSDRFSAERPKGSFSTLEIQRTEQGDSAMYLCASSPSHRPYEQYFGPGTRLTVT.

V and J are TRBV13 and TRBJ1-1; D gene uncertain. The CDR3 is 13 residues long. V lost 5 bases, J lost 1 base, and 8 bases lay in between. Germline assignment: CDR1 PRHDT and CDR2 FYEKMQ (reference sequence). The CDR3 DNA reads as TGTGCCAGCAGCCCAAACAGGAACACTGAAGCTTTCTTT. Its translation is CASSPNRNTEAFF.